The 10 T cell receptor beta chains below all came from one sample that was sequenced in a study of blood T cells in healthy people across ages. Then a second PCR, running roughly 7 to 11 cycles, was carried out with a sample-barcoded 5' primer and a J-beta primer mix. A single record per CDR3 protein comes from TCRdb applying MiXCR to the 5' RACE reads. Among fewer than 800,000 distinct CDR3 sequences listed, approximately 25% were seen once. Another study also made use of these data, one on T cells of mothers and their children.

Sequencing was carried out using blood. The receptors stem from a boy younger than 18 in good health.

Only a few counts were recorded for this clonotype. One end of the junction does not line up with germline, which may come from a read error. The chain joins TRBV15 to TRBJ2-5, with D perhaps assigned TRBD1 or TRBD2 (5 bases each). Germline CDR1 is LNHNV and CDR2 is YYDKDF (reference sequence). CDR3 size: 15 residues. The CDR3 region has the DNA TGTGCCACCAGCAATGTAAACGGGGCCCAAGGGACCCAGTACTTC. Amino acid sequence: CATSNVNGAQGTQYF. Full variable domain (outside the CDR3, taken from reference TRBV15 and TRBJ2-5): DAMVIQNPRYQVTQFGKPVTLSCSQTLNHNVMYWYQQKSSQAPKLLFHYYDKDFNNEADTPDNFQSRRPNTSFCFLDIRSPGLGDTAMYLCATSNVNGAQGTQYFGPGTRLLVL.

This clonotype has just a few counts. The chain has TRBV29-1 and TRBJ2-1, with a weak D call TRBD1 (6 bases). There are 16 residues in the CDR3. The ends were cut back, 5 bases at V and 2 bases at J, with 19 bases in the middle. The germline CDR1 and CDR2 sequences are SQVTM and ANQGSEA. CDR3 amino acids: CSVRGETGNPYNEQFF. CDR3 nucleotide sequence: TGCAGCGTTAGGGGAGAAACAGGGAACCCCTACAATGAGCAGTTCTTC.

The chain couples TRBV27 to TRBJ1-5, with TRBD1 matching 7 bases. The trim removed 2 bases at V and 0 bases at J, leaving 7 bases unmatched. Per germline, CDR1 MNHEY and CDR2 SMNVEV (reference sequence). The CDR3 totals 17 residues. Here the CDR3 reads CASSLVGGQDSNQPQHF. DNA for the CDR3: TGTGCCAGCAGTTTAGTGGGAGGACAGGATAGCAATCAGCCCCAGCATTTT.

This clonotype occurred a few times. V usage is TRBV29-1 and J usage is TRBJ1-2, with D uncertain. The length of the CDR3 is 11 residues. V lost 5 bases to trimming and J lost 2 bases, with 6 bases between them. The germline V gene has CDR1 SQVTM and CDR2 ANQGSEA. CDR3 DNA: TGCAGCGTTAACGCCAACTATGGCTACACCTTC. This sequence encodes CSVNANYGYTF. Full variable domain (missing parts from reference TRBV29-1 and TRBJ1-2): SAVISQKPSRDICQRGTSLTIQCQVDSQVTMMFWYRQQPGQSLTLIATANQGSEATYESGFVIDKFPISRPNLTFSTLTVSNMSPEDSSIYLCSVNANYGYTFGSGTRLTVV.

The sample holds a few counts of this clonotype. This chain links TRBV7-8 with TRBJ2-3; D gene ambiguous. V lost 4 bases, J lost 10 bases, and 15 bases lay in between. There are 13 residues in the CDR3. Germline assignment: CDR1 SGHVS and CDR2 FQNEAQ. CDR3 sequence: CASSSPLTHAQYF. Here the CDR3 DNA reads TGTGCCAGCAGCTCTCCACTTACACACGCGCAGTATTTT.

The CDR3 loop is CASSASGSLTDTQYF. The CDR3 bases are TGCGCCAGCAGCGCTAGCGGGAGCCTCACAGATACGCAGTATTTT. This chain uses TRBV10-2 with TRBJ2-3; 10 bases match TRBD2. The CDR3 is 15 residues long. The germline V gene has CDR1 WSHSY and CDR2 SAAADI. Trimming cost V 6 bases and J 2 bases; bases outside gene matches: 5.

This clonotype has a single count. V and J are TRBV25-1 and TRBJ2-5, with TRBD1 matching over 9 bases. Trimming removed 3 bases from V and 3 bases from J; junction bases left unmatched: 5. The CDR3 totals 15 residues. The germline V gene encodes CDR1 MGHDK and CDR2 SYGVNS. The CDR3 loop reads CASSEPGTGKETQYF. CDR3 in DNA: TGTGCCAGCAGTGAGCCGGGGACAGGGAAAGAGACCCAGTACTTC.

This clonotype appeared a few times. The rearrangement uses TRBV12-3 or TRBV12-4 and TRBJ2-7, with D tentatively TRBD1 (6 bases). This CDR3 region has 15 residues. Deletions cut 6 bases from V and 4 bases from J, with 19 bases between. The CDR3, as DNA: TGTGCCAGCAGCCTTCAGGGGCTTGCATCGTACGAGCAGTACTTC. Protein sequence: CASSLQGLASYEQYF.

This clonotype has more than one count but fewer than ten. V gene TRBV25-1 combines with J gene TRBJ2-3; D unclear. Germline V gene lookup returns CDR1 MGHDK and CDR2 SYGVNS. V was cut by 1 base and J by 8 bases, with 10 bases left in between. There are 13 residues in the CDR3. CDR3 nucleotides: TGTGCCAGCAGTGAATTTTTGGATTCTACGCAGTATTTT. Residues: CASSEFLDSTQYF.

The rearrangement joins TRBV12-3 or TRBV12-4 to TRBJ2-1; D remains unclear. Trimming pared 7 bases from V and 6 bases from J, leaving 7 bases between. The CDR3 is made up of 11 amino acids. CDR3 coding DNA: TGTGCCAGCACCCTGATCAATGAGCAGTTCTTC. Amino acid sequence: CASTLINEQFF.